The sequence of this T cell receptor (beta chain) was determined in a study of OX40 agonist ivuxolimab in advanced cancers. Study details: At 0.01 to 10 mg/kg, ivuxolimab was administered intravenously to patients every 2 weeks. Study findings and constraints: Among T cells, CD8+ cells averaged more expanded clones than CD4+ cells.

The V gene's germline CDR1 is MNHEY and CDR2 SVGAGI. Trimming took 8 bases from V and 11 from J, leaving 21 bases between them. This CDR3 spans 13 amino acids. On this clone itself: The target antigen is unknown.

The assay was immunoSEQ multiplex PCR, and TCRdb's table has in-frame clones only and misses some. The table records over 35,000 clones, about 86% of them present only once. The V gene is TRBV6-5, the J gene TRBJ1-1; D is possibly TRBD1 (6 bases). Sequenced here: CD4+ or CD8+ T cells sorted from blood, sampled in a trial of the OX40 agonist ivuxolimab. The clonotype originates from an adult with an advanced solid tumor such as melanoma, head and neck, liver or kidney cancer. The CDR3 here is CASSWSGGGKAFF. In DNA, the CDR3 is TGTGCCAGCTCTTGGTCGGGTGGGGGCAAGGCTTTCTTT.